This T cell receptor (beta chain) was captured by sequencing in a study of CD8+ T cells in alopecia areata. Study-wide background: The protocol delivered tofacitinib for 6 to 18 months, then withdrew it for 6 months. Findings and limits, study-wide: In scalp and blood during tofacitinib, many expanded lesional clones persisted.

The CDR3 has 14 amino acids. The V and J ends lost 3 bases and 6 bases, in that order; junction bases with no gene match: 5. Germline V gene sequence: CDR1 KGHSH, CDR2 LQKENI. Regarding this clone: The antigen remains undetermined.

TCR sequencing used cDNA made by reverse transcription of extracted RNA. Measured with immunoSEQ multiplex PCR; TCRdb has only the in-frame clones, and not every one. Altogether hundreds of thousands of clones are present, 60% being singletons, with the ten largest covering roughly 0.93%. As to treatment: oral pan-JAK inhibitor, 5-10 mg twice daily. It was from PBMCs that CD4+ and CD8+ T cells were sorted. This chain uses TRBV18 with TRBJ2-1, with 7 bases identical to TRBD2. This clonotype was sampled from a human donor with alopecia areata. Sample: CD4+ T cells sorted from blood, taken around week 54, from a patient treated with tofacitinib. Written as DNA, the CDR3 is TGTGCCAGCTCACCGGGAGGGATCCGCAATGAGCAGTTCTTC. As protein: CASSPGGIRNEQFF.